These T cell receptor beta chains were read from a single sample in a study of type 1 and type 2 diabetes patients. One entry per CDR3 protein results from TCRdb running MiXCR on the multiplex PCR reads. The sample contains fewer than 350,000 distinct CDR3 sequences, roughly 48% of which appear only once. Sequencing was done on a sample of peripheral blood mononuclear cells (PBMCs). The receptor source for this set is a man in his late teens or twenties with type 2 diabetes. CDR3s include the opening cysteine and the closing phenylalanine or tryptophan. The D gene is left open where the match is weak. Size is stated for part of the rows, as once, few or many counts, or as a class when the clone is expanded.

TRBD2 | - | TRBJ2-5 | TRBV20-1 | TGCAGTGCTTCGGGAGGGGGAGAGACCCAGTACTTC | CSASGGGETQYF
TRBD1 | - | TRBJ2-1 | TRBV10-3 | TGTGCCATCGGGGAACGACAGGGCACCACCGAGCAGTTCTTC | CAIGERQGTTEQFF
- | - | TRBJ2-1 | TRBV7-2 | TGTGCCAGCAGCCAAGCCGGGTCTAGGTTAGGAGATGAGCAGTTCTTC | CASSQAGSRLGDEQFF
- | - | TRBJ2-7 | TRBV10-1 | TGCGCCAGCAGCGCCGGGACGGGGTATCGCTACGAGCAGTACTTC | CASSAGTGYRYEQYF
TRBD2 | - | TRBJ2-1 | TRBV7-9 | TGTGCCAGCAGCTATACCGGGACTAGCGGCAATGAGCAGTTCTTC | CASSYTGTSGNEQFF
TRBD1 | - | TRBJ1-1 | TRBV6-6 | TGTGCCAGCAGTTCCCTCTCGACAGGGACTGAAGCTTTCTTT | CASSSLSTGTEAFF
- | - | TRBJ2-5 | TRBV12-3/TRBV12-4 | TGTGCCAGCAGTTCCCTCGACAGGTCGCAAGAGACCCAGTACTTC | CASSSLDRSQETQYF
- | - | TRBJ1-5 | TRBV19 | TGTGCCAGTAGTGCGGGCTCAAACAGGGCTGGCAATCAGCCCCAGCATTTT | CASSAGSNRAGNQPQHF
- | few | TRBJ1-2 | TRBV24-1 | TGTGCCACCAGTGATCCAGGACAGCTCTACACCTACACCTTC | CATSDPGQLYTYTF
TRBD2 | - | TRBJ2-2 | TRBV10-3 | TGTGCCATCAGCCTGGGACTATCGAACACCGGGGAGCTGTTTTTT | CAISLGLSNTGELFF
- | - | TRBJ1-6 | TRBV13 | TGTGCCAGCAGCTTAAGGGATAATTCACCCCTCCACTTT | CASSLRDNSPLHF
- | once | TRBJ2-3 | TRBV19 | TGTGCCAGTAGTCCTCTAGAGGCGGGAAGCACAGATACGCAGTATTTT | CASSPLEAGSTDTQYF
- | - | TRBJ2-5 | TRBV7-3 | TGTGCCAGCAGCTTAGGAGGAAACCAAGAGACCCAGTACTTC | CASSLGGNQETQYF
- | - | TRBJ1-6 | TRBV12-5 | TGTGCCAGCACCCAAGTTGGGGGATCACCCCTCCACTTT | CASTQVGGSPLHF
- | - | TRBJ2-1 | TRBV27 | TGTGCCAGCAGTCATGGGGCGGCAGCCTACAATGAGCAGTTCTTC | CASSHGAAAYNEQFF
- | few | TRBJ1-6 | TRBV20-1 | TGCAGTGCTCGGAGTAGTTATTCACCCCTCCACTTT | CSARSSYSPLHF
- | many | TRBJ2-7 | TRBV2 | TGTGCCAGCTCGGCAGGGGTGTCCTACGAGCAGTACTTC | CASSAGVSYEQYF
TRBD2 | - | TRBJ2-7 | TRBV19 | TGTGCCAGTAGTACCCGACTAGCGGGAGGGCCACGGGACGAGCAGTACTTC | CASSTRLAGGPRDEQYF
- | few | TRBJ1-2 | TRBV20-1 | TGCAGTGCGAGGGGGAGAGGCTATGGCTACACCTTC | CSARGRGYGYTF
- | few | TRBJ1-1 | TRBV20-1 | TGCAGTGCTAGGGGGGTAGGCACTGAAGCTTTCTTT | CSARGVGTEAFF
- | few | TRBJ1-5 | TRBV20-1 | TGCAGTGCCACGACAGAACCTTTCTATCAGCCCCAGCATTTT | CSATTEPFYQPQHF
TRBD1 | many | TRBJ1-2 | TRBV15 | TGTGCCACCAGCAGAGGAATGGGACAGGGAAATGGCTACACCTTC | CATSRGMGQGNGYTF
TRBD1 | - | TRBJ2-7 | TRBV6-5 | TGTGCCAGCAGCATCCGACAGGGGAACGAGCAGTACTTC | CASSIRQGNEQYF
- | few | TRBJ1-4 | TRBV12-3/TRBV12-4 | TGTGCCAGCAGGCCCACCGCAACTAATGAAAAACTGTTTTTT | CASRPTATNEKLFF
TRBD2 | many | TRBJ2-7 | TRBV2 | TGTGCCAGCAGTGCTCCGGGACTAGCGTACGAGCAGTACTTC | CASSAPGLAYEQYF
- | - | TRBJ2-1 | TRBV28 | TGTGCCAGCAGTTGGGCCAACCCGAGGGATGAGCAGTTCTTC | CASSWANPRDEQFF
TRBD2 | - | TRBJ2-5 | TRBV13 | TGTGCCAGCAGCGTAGTGGATAGGGTAGCGGGGGCCAATGAGACCCAGTACTTC | CASSVVDRVAGANETQYF
TRBD2 | - | TRBJ2-3 | TRBV7-2 | TGTGCCAGCGCGACTAGCGGAGGTACGCAGTATTTT | CASATSGGTQYF
- | few | TRBJ2-1 | TRBV24-1 | TGTGCCACCAGTGATTTTGACAATGAGCAGTTCTTC | CATSDFDNEQFF
- | - | TRBJ1-1 | TRBV30 | TGTGCCTGGAGTCAGACAGGAGGGATCACTGAAGCTTTCTTT | CAWSQTGGITEAFF
- | - | TRBJ1-1 | TRBV7-9 | TGTGCCAGCAGCTTAGGGCAGCCTAACACTGAAGCTTTCTTT | CASSLGQPNTEAFF
- | - | TRBJ1-1 | TRBV11-2 | TGTGCCAGCCAATACCGGGGGCGAGCTAGGAACACTGAAGCTTTCTTT | CASQYRGRARNTEAFF
- | few | TRBJ2-7 | TRBV7-8 | TGTGCCAGCAGCCTCAGGGGTAACGAGCAGTACTTC | CASSLRGNEQYF
- | few | TRBJ1-1 | TRBV27 | TGTGCCAGCAGTCCGCCAAAGGGGTACACTGAAGCTTTCTTT | CASSPPKGYTEAFF
TRBD1 | few | TRBJ1-3 | TRBV5-1 | TGCGCCAGCAGCTCCACAGGGGCTGGAAACACCATATATTTT | CASSSTGAGNTIYF
- | - | TRBJ2-3 | TRBV6-1 | TGTGCCAGCAGTGAATTGGAAGGGGACACTGGCACAGATACGCAGTATTTT | CASSELEGDTGTDTQYF
TRBD1 | - | TRBJ2-7 | TRBV19 | TGTGCCAGTAGCCGGGGGACAGGGTCCCACGAGCAGTACTTC | CASSRGTGSHEQYF
- | - | TRBJ1-1 | TRBV9 | TGTGCCAGCAGCCGCTCTACAGTCACTGAAGCTTTCTTT | CASSRSTVTEAFF
TRBD2 | many | TRBJ2-5 | TRBV30 | TGTGCCTGGAGTTTACTAGCGGCGCTAGGGACCCAGTACTTC | CAWSLLAALGTQYF
- | - | TRBJ2-7 | TRBV20-1 | TGCAGTGCTCAAGACGGATCCTACGAGCAGTACTTC | CSAQDGSYEQYF
- | many | TRBJ1-1 | TRBV11-3 | TGTGCCAGCAGCCCCCCCGTTGGCGGACGACTCTTT | CASSPPVGGRLF
- | few | TRBJ2-1 | TRBV19 | TGTGCCAGTAGTATGGGTTCGGGGCAGTACAATGAGCAGTTCTTC | CASSMGSGQYNEQFF